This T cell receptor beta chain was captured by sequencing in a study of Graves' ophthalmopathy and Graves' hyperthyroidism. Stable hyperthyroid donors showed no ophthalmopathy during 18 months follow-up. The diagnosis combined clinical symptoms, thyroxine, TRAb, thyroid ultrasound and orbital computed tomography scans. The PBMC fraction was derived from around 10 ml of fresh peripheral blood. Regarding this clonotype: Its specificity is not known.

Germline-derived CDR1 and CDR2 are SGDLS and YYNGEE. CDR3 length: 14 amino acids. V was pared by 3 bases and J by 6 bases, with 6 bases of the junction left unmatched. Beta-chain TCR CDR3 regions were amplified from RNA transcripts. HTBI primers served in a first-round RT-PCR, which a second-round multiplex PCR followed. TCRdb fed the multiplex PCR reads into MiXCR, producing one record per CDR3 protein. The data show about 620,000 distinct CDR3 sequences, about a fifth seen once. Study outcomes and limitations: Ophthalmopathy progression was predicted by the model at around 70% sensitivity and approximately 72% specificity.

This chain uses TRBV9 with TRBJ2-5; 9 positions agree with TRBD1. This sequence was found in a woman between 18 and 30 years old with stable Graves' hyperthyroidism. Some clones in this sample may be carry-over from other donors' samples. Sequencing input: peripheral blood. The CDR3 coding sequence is TGTGCCAGCAGCGCCCCGGGACAGGGAAAGACCCAGTACTTC. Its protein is CASSAPGQGKTQYF.